Listed below are T cell receptor beta chains from one sample, sequenced in a study of human T cells and chemical hapten exposure. Each CDR3 protein is one row after TCRdb ran MiXCR on the RACE reads. This sample has almost 40,000 distinct CDR3 sequences, with 7.5% to 8% found just once. The input for sequencing was whole blood, taken in connection with sensitization to the hapten diphenylcyclopropenone (DPC). The receptors here all came from a woman in her fifties or sixties with alopecia areata. Some clones in this sample may be carry-over from other donors' samples. The CDR3 runs from the conserved cysteine through the conserved F or W.

V	J	CDR3
TRBV29-1	TRBJ2-1	CSVWDDREFF
TRBV2	TRBJ2-7	CASSGVREQYF
TRBV29-1	TRBJ2-5	CSVEGSARGAETQYF
TRBV12-3/TRBV12-4	TRBJ1-6	CASWTGGSSSYNSPLHF
TRBV30	TRBJ2-1	CAWSKLAGTLYNEQFF
TRBV24-1	TRBJ2-1	CATRGTSRFQFF
TRBV11-3	TRBJ2-2	CASSFPGLGPGELFF
TRBV5-1	TRBJ2-1	CASSLEVAGRNNEQFF
TRBV7-2	TRBJ2-7	CASSRPQAYEQYF
TRBV29-1	TRBJ1-3	CSAKGAGGGGNTIYF
TRBV7-6	TRBJ2-5	CASSLAASATQYF
TRBV5-1	TRBJ2-7	CASSHRVTPYEQYF
TRBV6-2/TRBV6-3	TRBJ2-1	CASSYPADKYGHEQFF
TRBV5-5	TRBJ2-1	CASSSNIGEQFF
TRBV7-2	TRBJ2-7	CASSRTGVGYEQYF
TRBV24-1	TRBJ2-1	CATQLAGPTYNEQFF
TRBV4-2	TRBJ1-1	CASSQDRAYTEAFF
TRBV3-1	TRBJ1-5	CASSPRGTGNQPQHF
TRBV3-1	TRBJ2-3	CASSQVASHPYF
TRBV18	TRBJ2-1	CASSPTSHNEQFF
TRBV27	TRBJ2-2	CASSFGRPGELFF
TRBV12-3/TRBV12-4	TRBJ2-1	CASSPKGTPRETRQFF
TRBV6-2/TRBV6-3	TRBJ1-1	CASRRTGGRGTEAFF
TRBV29-1	TRBJ2-7	CSAEGLASPYEQYF
TRBV29-1	TRBJ2-6	CSVAPQGSGANVLTF
TRBV19	TRBJ1-5	CASRTGAGGNQPQHF
TRBV5-8	TRBJ1-2	CASSLARGGYTF
TRBV28	TRBJ2-7	CASSLSPAATYEQYF
TRBV7-2	TRBJ2-1	CASSLEGTEYNEQFF
TRBV30	TRBJ1-2	CAWSQRTGAGYTF
TRBV3-1	TRBJ2-1	CASSHWSTNEQFF
TRBV7-8	TRBJ2-7	CASTGELTYEQYF
TRBV20-1	TRBJ2-3	CSARSPGEGTDTQYF
TRBV10-3	TRBJ2-3	CAITSGGYTDTQYF
TRBV11-2	TRBJ2-1	CASSLGPDSVGYFF
TRBV12-3/TRBV12-4	TRBJ2-6	CASKRSSGANVLTF
TRBV14	TRBJ2-1	CASSLVAGIREQFF
TRBV18	TRBJ2-5	CASSPPQPQETQYF
TRBV27	TRBJ2-7	CASIRGSEQYF
TRBV9	TRBJ2-7	CASSVGTPRGSEQYF
TRBV9	TRBJ2-7	CASSVTSVDYEQYF
TRBV2	TRBJ2-7	CASTSGIRHEQYF
TRBV11-2	TRBJ2-4	CASSPDLMVAKNIQYF
TRBV11-2	TRBJ2-5	CASSLAGNRQETQYF
TRBV7-2	TRBJ2-5	CASSQAGKKETQYF
TRBV3-1	TRBJ2-1	CASSQGTDEQFF
TRBV6-1	TRBJ2-7	CASAPLGEQYF
TRBV3-1	TRBJ2-7	CASSLGTSSGTISYEQYF
TRBV7-8	TRBJ2-2	CASSLLTSGSIGELFF
TRBV6-6	TRBJ2-7	CASSLLGNEQYF
TRBV21-1	TRBJ2-5	CASSNRTGQETQYF
TRBV7-9	TRBJ2-7	CASSLPGTGSEQYF
TRBV3-1	TRBJ2-7	CAAGGTEQYF
TRBV18	TRBJ1-4	CASSGGARNEKLFF
TRBV2	TRBJ1-5	CASSQQGADQPQHF
TRBV10-3	TRBJ2-1	CAISESTDNEQFF
TRBV14	TRBJ2-3	CASSPRIGGLTSTDTQYF